This TCR beta chain was retrieved from a study of beta chain features in type 1 diabetes. Findings and limits, study-wide: Any role of HLA type in TCRB rearrangement remained unresolved here. The similarity of naive, central memory and Treg TCRB repertoires appeared greater among patients than among healthy donors.

All sorted populations exceeded 95% purity. The CDR3 contains 16 residues. V dropped 0 bases and J dropped 0 bases, with 9 bases sitting between them. From germline, CDR1 is SEHNR and CDR2 FQNEAQ (reference sequence). The investigators reverse transcribed all of the isolated RNA, so they sequenced expressed TCRB transcripts. Measured with immunoSEQ multiplex PCR; TCRdb has only the in-frame clones, and not every one. The profile shows some 99,000 clones, 30% to 40% of them singletons. This clone was found a few times. Its antigen is not identified. The TCR sequence derives from a woman aged 18 to 35 in good health. This chain joins TRBV7-9 and TRBJ2-1, with TRBD1 as a possible D gene (6 bases). The sequenced sample consisted of stem cell memory CD4+ T cells from blood. CDR3: CASSLAKGGSYNEQFF. The DNA of the CDR3 is TGTGCCAGCAGCTTAGCCAAAGGGGGCTCCTACAATGAGCAGTTCTTC. Complete variable domain (other parts from reference TRBV7-9 and TRBJ2-1): DTGVSQNPRHKITKRGQNVTFRCDPISEHNRLYWYRQTLGQGPEFLTYFQNEAQLEKSRLLSDRFSAERPKGSFSTLEIQRTEQGDSAMYLCASSLAKGGSYNEQFFGPGTRLTVL.